This TCR beta chain was sequenced in a study of T cell responses to AZD1222 COVID-19 vaccine (dated by TCRdb to the early 2020s). About the full investigation: AZD1222 recipients with second doses at about 4 weeks or about 12 weeks were pooled, because spike-specific TCR depth and breadth did not differ between schedules. TCR sequencing covered 230 to 250 trial participants: around 210 given two doses of AZD1222 and about 26 given two doses of MenACWY control vaccine. Trial participants were enrolled into age subgroups of 18-55, 56-69 and 70-plus years, which contained roughly 140, 27 and 60 TCR-sequenced participants, respectively.

The CDR3 regions of human TCRbeta chains were subjected to immunosequencing. As for how the authors treated the data: Repertoire TCRs were matched against a reference library of SARS-CoV-2-specific TCRs generated with the MIRA antigen-specificity platform. Breadth meant the fraction of unique TCRs that were SARS-CoV-2-associated, whereas depth meant the fraction of total T cells that were SARS-CoV-2-associated. Using the MIRA data, each spike-specific TCR was mapped to the spike region that the TCR reacts to and placed in a CD4 or CD8 class. Log10-transformed breadth and depth values were compared by one-way ANOVA with Sidak's multiple comparisons tests. TCRdb carries this immuneACCESS record with in-frame sequences only. Its versions omit some clonotypes, under half of them owing to an unresolved V gene in the studies checked, with the rest unexplained. That table is the source of V, J and clone size, and D and trimming were worked out from the DNA. Across this sample there are nearly 80,000 clones, with 75% to 85% seen only once. The top ten clonotypes cover under 25% of the sample.

According to the germline V gene (reference sequence), CDR1 reads LNHDA and CDR2 reads SQIVND. Trimming at the junction amounts to 5 bases on V and 0 bases on J, and the germline ends lie 10 bases apart. There are 14 amino acids in the CDR3, from cysteine to phenylalanine inclusive. Solely the CDR3 DNA is kept, with 42 bases framed from the first base. The sample's time point, from its label and the paper: baseline before first vaccination. Vaccinee samples were obtained from the UK trials COV001 and COV002, which included a single-blind randomized controlled phase 2/3 trial of AZD1222 (ChAdOx1 nCoV-19) in healthy adults. Trial participant PBMC samples were collected at day 0 and day 28 after the second dose for TCRbeta chain sequencing. This clone was recorded only once. This receptor's antigen is unknown. No quality values exist for individual bases; no much larger clone is one base distant. Study-wide findings and limitations: The 56-69-year group was small, and its depth increase did not reach significance, likely because of low power. After two AZD1222 doses, both the breadth and the depth of spike-specific TCRs were significantly higher than at day 0 and than in MenACWY recipients. The whole spike protein was spanned by vaccine-associated CD4 TCRs, and dominant responses were seen in regions 160-218 and 743-854. Participants were mostly white British and included more females than males, and it was suggested by the authors that clonal diversity may have been underestimated. Because no day 14 peak-response samples were available, repertoires were characterized only after the peak T cell response. Conclusions about previously exposed vaccinees were limited because only 6 or 7 AZD1222 recipients were SARS-CoV-2 seropositive at baseline. Reportedly, close to half of the unique spike-specific TCRs recognized epitopes lying outside the regions that are mutated in the B.1.351 and B.1.1.7 variants.

Sample: peripheral blood, taken on day 0 of AZD1222 vaccination. This TCR was sampled from an adult in good health. The sequence is built from TRBV19 and TRBJ1-1, with TRBD1 as a weak D call on 5 bases. The CDR3 reads as follows: CASSPRQMNTEAFF. The DNA reads TGTGCCAGTAGTCCACGACAGATGAACACTGAAGCTTTCTTT.